This paragraph reports one TCR beta chain. What it binds is unknown. V dropped 3 bases and J dropped 2; count of bases not matched to a gene: 6. The CDR3 loop spans 15 amino acids. Germline V gene sequence: CDR1 DFQATT, CDR2 SNEGSKA (reference sequence). The sample belongs to a study of identical twins. TCRdb used MiXCR to reprocess the 5' RACE reads, holding one entry per CDR3 protein. The repertoire includes hundreds of thousands of distinct CDR3 sequences, about 12% of them detected once, and around 1.5% sits in the top ten. Donors were all healthy Caucasians. Study-level results: Insertions ran lower in abundant cord blood beta clonotypes, though not in memory repertoires. Low generation probability was overrepresented in out-of-frame alpha sequences shared by twins.

These data were also reused for a study on yellow fever vaccine responses in identical twins.

The V and J genes are TRBV20-1 and TRBJ2-5; 10 bases map to TRBD2. The sample taken for sequencing was PBMCs. The sequence was collected from a woman in her late teens or twenties in good health. The CDR3 DNA sequence: TGCAGTGCTAGTACCCTAGCGGGGGATCAAGAGACCCAGTACTTC. Its translation is CSASTLAGDQETQYF.